Presented here are 17 T cell receptor beta chains from one specimen sequenced in a study of shared clonotypes between healthy human individuals. Only in-frame clones appear in the TCRdb table, and some are missing; sequencing was by immunoSEQ multiplex PCR. Of hundreds of thousands of clones listed, under 80% are singletons. The sequenced material came from memory CD4+ T cells sorted from blood. The subset was: CD45RA-negative fraction. The receptor set was obtained from a woman in her twenties or thirties in good health.

The chain couples TRBV29-1 to TRBJ2-7; 8 nucleotides match TRBD1. The junction had 5 bases not matched to a gene; V was cut back by 4 bases and J by 6 bases. This CDR3 region has 12 residues. Germline values: CDR1 SQVTM, CDR2 ANQGSEA. In DNA, the CDR3 is TGCAGCGTTGCAACAGGGGGGTTCGAGCAGTACTTC. Amino acid sequence: CSVATGGFEQYF.

The chain couples TRBV7-8 to TRBJ1-5; D call uncertain. Germline values: CDR1 SGHVS, CDR2 FQNEAQ. This CDR3 has 15 residues. Trimming took 5 bases from V and 2 from J, leaving 13 bases between them. The CDR3 coding sequence is TGTGCCAGCAGCATTAGCGGGGTAGGCAATCAGCCCCAGCATTTT. Its translation: CASSISGVGNQPQHF.

This chain links TRBV11-2 with TRBJ2-7, with 7 bases identical to TRBD1. The CDR3 extends over 15 amino acids. Germline loops: CDR1 SGHAT, CDR2 FQNNGV. V lost 4 bases, J lost 4 bases, and 10 bases stayed unmatched. The CDR3 DNA sequence: TGTGCCAGCAGCTCGGACACCTTGGGACAGTACGAGCAGTACTTC. This translates into CASSSDTLGQYEQYF.

This chain joins TRBV11-2 and TRBJ2-1, with 8 bases fitting TRBD2. Germline V CDR1 and CDR2: SGHAT, FQNNGV. This CDR3 is built from 15 residues. With V trimmed by 1 base and J by 7 bases, 6 bases remained unmatched. CDR3 amino acids: CASSLAGGHVNEQFF. The CDR3 DNA sequence: TGTGCCAGCAGCTTAGCGGGAGGGCATGTAAATGAGCAGTTCTTC.

In its sample, this clone was seen a few times. The genes are TRBV30 and TRBJ1-1; no firm D call. Germline CDR1 and CDR2: GTSNPN and SVGIG (reference sequence). The ends were cut back, 2 bases at V and 3 bases at J, with 7 bases in the middle. The CDR3 consists of 12 residues. For the CDR3, the DNA is TGTGCCTGGAGTCCGAGGGACACTGAAGCTTTCTTT. Translating it yields CAWSPRDTEAFF.

V is TRBV30 and J is TRBJ1-1; unclear D gene. This CDR3 contains 12 residues. Per germline, CDR1 GTSNPN and CDR2 SVGIG (reference sequence). Trimming shortened V by 2 bases and J by 1 base, and 5 bases separated the two germline ends. The CDR3 region is CAWSIQNTEAFF. For the CDR3, the DNA is TGTGCCTGGAGTATACAGAACACTGAAGCTTTCTTT.

CDR3 protein: CASSFQLGNYGYTF. The DNA of the CDR3 is TGTGCCAGCAGTTTTCAGTTGGGTAATTATGGCTACACCTTC. This rearrangement joins TRBV28 to TRBJ1-2; D is undetermined. CDR3 length: 14 amino acids. The germline gives CDR1 MDHEN, CDR2 SYDVKM. Trimming left V 3 bases short and J 5 bases short, with 13 bases between.

The V gene is TRBV15, the J gene TRBJ1-4; 9 bases fit TRBD1. V was pared by 4 bases and J by 5 bases, with 5 bases of the junction left unmatched. The CDR3 totals 15 residues. Germline lookup yields CDR1 LNHNV and CDR2 YYDKDF (reference sequence). The DNA for the CDR3 is TGTGCCACCAGCACCCGGACAGGGGAAAATGAAAAACTGTTTTTT. Translation gives CATSTRTGENEKLFF.

This chain connects TRBV6-5 to TRBJ1-4, with D perhaps matching TRBD1 (6 bases). Trimming shortened V by 6 bases and J by 5 bases, and 13 bases separated the two germline ends. Per the germline V gene, CDR1 is MNHEY and CDR2 is SVGAGI. The CDR3 totals 14 residues. Written as DNA, the CDR3 is TGTGCCAGCAGGAGGACAGCATTAAATGAAAAACTGTTTTTT. Protein sequence: CASRRTALNEKLFF.

This clone has just a few counts. The chain couples TRBV13 to TRBJ2-7, with D possibly matching TRBD2 (5 bases). Germline CDR1 is PRHDT and CDR2 is FYEKMQ (reference sequence). V lost 1 base, J lost 1 base, and 8 bases lay in between. This CDR3 is built from 14 residues. CDR3 residues: CASSLVRGSYEQYF. As DNA, the CDR3 is TGTGCCAGCAGCTTAGTTCGGGGTTCCTACGAGCAGTACTTC.

The chain links TRBV5-1 to TRBJ2-2; D is perhaps TRBD1 or TRBD2 (5 bases each). The CDR3 totals 15 residues. Trimming removed 4 bases from V and 4 bases from J, with 14 bases in between. The germline V gene has CDR1 SGHRS and CDR2 YFSETQ. The CDR3 sequence is CASSVSGSFTGELFF. The CDR3 bases are TGCGCCAGCAGCGTATCAGGGAGTTTCACCGGGGAGCTGTTTTTT.

This clone was detected only a few times. The chain recombines TRBV6-1 with TRBJ2-7, with 9 bases that match TRBD2. V lost 1 base and J lost 3; bases outside the gene matches: 7. In germline, CDR1 is MNHNS, CDR2 SASEGT. This CDR3 contains 16 residues. The CDR3 region has the DNA TGTGCCAGCAGTGAAGGATGGGGACTAGCCGTCTACGAGCAGTACTTC. As protein: CASSEGWGLAVYEQYF.

A note on this clone: Other nucleotide sequences in the sample specify the same CDR3. This chain uses TRBV7-9 with TRBJ1-2; possible D gene TRBD1, 5 bases. Germline CDR1 and CDR2: SEHNR and FQNEAQ (reference sequence). The length of the CDR3 is 13 residues. V gave up 1 base and J gave up 4 bases, with 7 bases separating them. The CDR3 DNA is TGTGCCAGCAGCTTAGGACAGTTCTATGGCTACACCTTC. Its protein is CASSLGQFYGYTF.

The rearrangement joins TRBV7-9 to TRBJ2-1; 14 nucleotides line up with TRBD2. Germline V gives CDR1 SEHNR, CDR2 FQNEAQ (reference sequence). V was pared by 5 bases and J by 7 bases, with 7 bases of the junction left unmatched. The CDR3 length is 16 residues. CDR3 region: CASSLGTSGSVNEQFF. As DNA, the CDR3 is TGTGCCAGCAGCCTGGGGACTAGCGGGAGTGTAAATGAGCAGTTCTTC.

The rearrangement joins TRBV19 to TRBJ1-3; D may be TRBD1 (5 bases). This CDR3 has 14 residues. Trimming removed 6 bases from V and 1 base from J, with 10 bases in between. Germline CDR1 and CDR2: LNHDA and SQIVND (reference sequence). The DNA for the CDR3 is TGTGCCAGTAGCCTGACAGATTCTGGAAACACCATATATTTT. This translates into CASSLTDSGNTIYF.

The rearrangement links TRBV7-2 to TRBJ2-7; 8 bases line up with TRBD1. The CDR3 consists of 15 residues. Germline V gene sequence: CDR1 SGHTA, CDR2 FQGNSA. V was clipped by 5 bases and J by 0 bases; unmatched bases: 6. In DNA, the CDR3 is TGTGCCAGCAGCGAAACAGGGGGATACTCCTACGAGCAGTACTTC. Its protein product is CASSETGGYSYEQYF.

The chain couples TRBV29-1 to TRBJ1-2; 7 nucleotides agree with TRBD1. The CDR3 covers 15 residues. Germline-derived CDR1 and CDR2 are SQVTM and ANQGSEA. Losses at the gene ends were 2 bases for V and 0 bases for J; bases not matched to a gene: 6. CDR3 coding DNA: TGCAGCGTTGAAAGGGGGACAGCAGCTAACTATGGCTACACCTTC. It yields the protein CSVERGTAANYGYTF.